This TCR beta chain was sequenced in a study of graft-versus-host responses after intestinal transplantation. The length of the CDR3 is 16 residues. J gave up 4 bases and V 5 bases, and 10 bases lay outside the gene matches. Germline V gene sequence: CDR1 SGHDN, CDR2 FVKESK. Clones were read by immunoSEQ multiplex PCR, and TCRdb kept only the in-frame ones, dropping some. The sample includes some 10,000 clones, roughly nine tenths of them seen just once. The table lists this clone with a count of one. Antigen: not known. Time point in this sample: postoperative day 105 after intestinal transplantation (dayNNNN = postoperative day). Study-level findings and limits: Peak levels of circulating GvH clones tracked with early post-transplant HvG declines.

The clonotype was recovered from a human patient who received an intestinal transplant, so some T cells may come from the graft donor. V and J are TRBV14 and TRBJ2-3; 9 nucleotides match TRBD2. The sample was PBMCs, taken 105 days after intestinal transplantation. The CDR3 region has the DNA TGTGCCAGCAGCGCTACGGAGGGACTAGCAGCAGATACGCAGTATTTT. It translates to CASSATEGLAADTQYF. The complete variable domain, with remaining parts taken from reference TRBV14 and TRBJ2-3, reads EAGVTQFPSHSVIEKGQTVTLRCDPISGHDNLYWYRRVMGKEIKFLLHFVKESKQDESGMPNNRFLAERTGGTYSTLKVQPAELEDSGVYFCASSATEGLAADTQYFGPGTRLTVL.